The 4 T cell receptor beta chains in this list originate from one sample, sequenced in a study of PD-L1 blockade in urothelial cancer. Specified time point: peripheral blood 6 weeks after treatment start. Profiled with immunoSEQ multiplex PCR; TCRdb holds only in-frame clones, not every one. Here the sample spans 25,000 to 30,000 clones, around 80% being singletons. Sequences were derived from PBMCs, sampled around atezolizumab (anti-PD-L1) treatment. The receptors come from a man aged 70 or older with urothelial cancer.

The V call is TRBV9, the J call TRBJ2-7, with 11 bases matching TRBD2. The J segment lost 7 bases and the V segment lost 4 bases, leaving 7 bases of the junction unmatched. CDR3 length: 14 residues. Germline V gene lookup returns CDR1 SGDLS and CDR2 YYNGEE. The CDR3 nucleotides are TGTGCCAGCAGCAAACTAGCGGGAGCTCCTGAGCAGTACTTC. The encoded protein is CASSKLAGAPEQYF.

The CDR3 sequence: CASCKSGQASTNEKLFF. The CDR3 DNA follows: TGCGCCAGCTGCAAGTCGGGACAGGCCTCAACTAATGAAAAACTGTTTTTT. This chain connects TRBV5-1 to TRBJ1-4; the match to TRBD1 covers 8 bases. This CDR3 has 17 residues. CDR1 is SGHRS, CDR2 YFSETQ, per germline. Losses at the gene ends were 7 bases for V and 0 bases for J; bases not matched to a gene: 11.

The gene calls are TRBV15 and TRBJ1-1, with D perhaps matching TRBD1 (5 bases). The CDR3 has 13 amino acids. The germline CDR1 and CDR2 sequences are LNHNV and YYDKDF (reference sequence). V gave up 5 bases and J gave up 3 bases, with 10 bases separating them. CDR3: CATSLDRYTEAFF. DNA for the CDR3: TGTGCCACCAGCTTAGACAGATACACTGAAGCTTTCTTT.

J is TRBJ2-1 and V is TRBV7-2; no clear D. The CDR3 covers 13 residues. With 5 bases removed from V and 6 bases from J, the gap between germline ends came to 11 bases. Germline V gene sequence: CDR1 SGHTA, CDR2 FQGNSA. The CDR3 protein is CASSRFRSNEQFF. The CDR3 DNA reads as TGTGCCAGCAGCCGATTCCGTAGCAATGAGCAGTTCTTC.